These 21 T cell receptor beta chains originate from one sample sequenced in a study of CD8 T cells in Susac syndrome. It was with random hexamers that 0.5 to 1 ug RNA was reverse transcribed. TCRdb ran MiXCR on the immunoSEQ multiplex PCR reads and lists one entry per CDR3 protein. The data show around 100,000 distinct CDR3 sequences, with roughly 96% seen just once and 0.25% to 0.35% held by the top ten. The sample taken for sequencing was CD8+ T cells from PBMCs. The receptors originated from a human donor with Susac syndrome.

The rearrangement links TRBV6-4 to TRBJ1-2, with TRBD1 identical over 8 bases. The CDR3 totals 15 residues. V lost 6 bases, J lost 3 bases, and 9 bases stayed unmatched. From germline, CDR1 is MRHNA and CDR2 SNTAGT. The CDR3 nucleotides read TGTGCCAGCAGGGGAACTACAGGGGGAGACTATGGCTACACCTTC. It is translated as CASRGTTGGDYGYTF.

V usage is TRBV3-1 and J usage is TRBJ2-5; 9 bases are a match to TRBD2. The V gene's germline CDR1 is LGHDT and CDR2 YNNKEL (reference sequence). The CDR3 contains 16 residues. After removal of 3 bases from V and 1 base from J, the junction contained 6 bases not matched to a gene. The CDR3 spells CASSHRGLALQETQYF. CDR3 bases: TGTGCCAGCAGCCACCGGGGACTAGCCCTCCAAGAGACCCAGTACTTC.

The CDR3 nucleotides read TGCAGCGTCGACACCGGGACAGGGTCGAACACCGGGGAGCTGTTTTTT. It codes for CSVDTGTGSNTGELFF. This chain links TRBV29-1 with TRBJ2-2, with TRBD1 matching 9 bases. The CDR3 has 16 amino acids. With 6 bases clipped from V and 0 bases from J, the junction kept 8 bases outside the gene matches. Germline V lookup: CDR1 SQVTM, CDR2 ANQGSEA.

The rearrangement links TRBV15 to TRBJ1-1; the D gene is possibly TRBD1 (6 bases). This CDR3 spans 13 amino acids. The germline CDR1 and CDR2 sequences are LNHNV and YYDKDF (reference sequence). V was shortened by 5 bases and J by 6 bases, with 13 bases between the two germline ends. The CDR3, as DNA: TGTGCCACCAGCTTGGGGGCAAGGGCTGAAGCTTTCTTT. It specifies CATSLGARAEAFF.

This chain joins TRBV27 and TRBJ2-1; D possibly corresponds to TRBD2 (5 bases). Trimming stripped 6 bases from V and 7 bases from J, with 19 bases between. CDR3 size: 15 residues. CDR1 and CDR2 (germline): MNHEY, SMNVEV (reference sequence). This CDR3 is CASRVTVGGRNEQFF. The DNA of the CDR3 is TGTGCCAGCAGGGTTACGGTGGGCGGGCGAAATGAGCAGTTCTTC.

The V gene is TRBV12-3 or TRBV12-4, the J gene TRBJ2-2; 8 nucleotides match TRBD1. CDR3 length equals 16 residues. Trimming cost V 6 bases and J 5 bases; bases outside gene matches: 11. The CDR3 DNA follows: TGTGCCAGCAGCAGGGACAGGACAGGGAAGACCGGGGAGCTGTTTTTT. It encodes CASSRDRTGKTGELFF.

The chain links TRBV29-1 to TRBJ2-7; 7 bases fit TRBD2. The CDR3 runs to 13 residues. The V segment lost 3 bases and the J segment 1 base; nucleotides outside the gene matches: 3. The V gene's germline CDR1 is SQVTM and CDR2 ANQGSEA. CDR3 bases: TGCAGCGTTGAGCTAGCGGCTTCCTACGAGCAGTACTTC. Amino acid sequence: CSVELAASYEQYF.

The V and J genes are TRBV5-1 and TRBJ2-2; 7 bases line up with TRBD1. Unmatched junction bases numbered 6, after V lost 3 bases and J lost 4 bases. Germline CDR1 is SGHRS and CDR2 is YFSETQ. The CDR3 runs 15 residues. The CDR3 is CASSYRQGSTGELFF. The CDR3, as DNA: TGCGCCAGCAGCTACCGACAGGGATCCACCGGGGAGCTGTTTTTT.

The rearrangement uses TRBV29-1 and TRBJ2-7, with D unclear. The CDR3 is 13 residues long. Trimming cost V 5 bases and J 2 bases, with 13 bases left between them. Looked up from germline, CDR1 is SQVTM and CDR2 is ANQGSEA. This CDR3 is CSVFWEDPYEQYF. CDR3 bases: TGCAGCGTTTTTTGGGAAGACCCCTACGAGCAGTACTTC.

The rearrangement links TRBV12-3 or TRBV12-4 to TRBJ1-5; no definite D call. This CDR3 comprises 15 residues. The ends were cut back, 7 bases at V and 1 base at J, with 14 bases in the middle. The CDR3 nucleotides read TGTGCCAGCACCAAGGGCGGGTCGAGCAATCAGCCCCAGCATTTT. Amino acids: CASTKGGSSNQPQHF.

The chain has TRBV18 and TRBJ1-5, with D perhaps TRBD1 (6 bases). Germline CDR1 is KGHSH and CDR2 is LQKENI. V dropped 3 bases and J dropped 5 bases, with 17 bases sitting between them. There are 16 residues in the CDR3. CDR3 residues: CASSPRQQGVDQPQHF. The CDR3 nucleotides read TGTGCCAGCTCACCTAGGCAACAGGGAGTGGATCAGCCCCAGCATTTT.

The chain links TRBV9 to TRBJ2-7; tentatively, D is TRBD1 (7 bases). V lost 4 bases and J lost 6, with 14 bases in between. Germline CDR1 and CDR2: SGDLS and YYNGEE. This CDR3 is 13 amino acids long. The CDR3, as DNA: TGTGCCAGCAGCCCCAGGGGGGTAGGCGAGCAGTACTTC. Protein product: CASSPRGVGEQYF.

The V call is TRBV15, the J call TRBJ1-6; D ambiguous. The V gene lost 0 bases and the J gene lost 11 bases, with 8 bases spanning the gap. The CDR3 extends over 13 amino acids. Germline V CDR1 and CDR2: LNHNV, YYDKDF (reference sequence). CDR3 sequence: CATSRDRDPPLHF. CDR3 sequence (DNA): TGTGCCACCAGCAGAGATAGGGATCCACCCCTCCACTTT.

J is TRBJ2-1 and V is TRBV29-1; 10 bases fit TRBD2. Germline V lookup: CDR1 SQVTM, CDR2 ANQGSEA. Losses at the gene ends were 8 bases for V and 2 bases for J; bases not matched to a gene: 9. This CDR3 region has 15 residues. The CDR3 loop reads CSILLAGDPYNEQFF. CDR3 nucleotides: TGCAGCATTTTGCTAGCGGGAGACCCCTACAATGAGCAGTTCTTC.

The CDR3 bases are TGCAGTGCTGGGATTAGCTCCTACGAGCAGTACTTC. It translates to CSAGISSYEQYF. The chain joins TRBV20-1 to TRBJ2-7, with D hard to call. Germline lookup yields CDR1 DFQATT and CDR2 SNEGSKA (reference sequence). The CDR3 has 12 amino acids. V was shortened by 5 bases and J by 0 bases, with 8 bases between the two germline ends.

This clonotype has a single count. The genes are TRBV7-3 and TRBJ1-6; TRBD1 is a possible D gene (5 bases). Germline V gene lookup returns CDR1 SGHTA and CDR2 FQGTGA. This CDR3 comprises 14 residues. V gave up 3 bases and J gave up 10 bases, with 13 bases separating them. DNA of the CDR3: TGTGCCAGCAGCTTGGGGGGAGTCAACTCACCCCTCCACTTT. Encoded protein: CASSLGGVNSPLHF.

This chain connects TRBV6-4 to TRBJ2-3, with 8 bases identical to TRBD2. The CDR3 extends over 15 amino acids. Unmatched junction bases numbered 5, after V lost 2 bases and J lost 4 bases. Germline CDR1 reads MRHNA; CDR2 reads SNTAGT. For the CDR3, the DNA is TGTGCCAGCAGTGACACTGCGGGGGGCCCAGATACGCAGTATTTT. This sequence encodes CASSDTAGGPDTQYF.

The chain employs TRBV4-1 and TRBJ1-1, with D possibly matching TRBD1 (6 bases). Germline values: CDR1 MGHRA, CDR2 YSYEKL. V gave up 5 bases and J gave up 1 base, with 17 bases separating them. The CDR3 extends over 16 amino acids. The CDR3 DNA reads as TGCGCCAGCAGCACCCAAGGACAGACCCCGAACACTGAAGCTTTCTTT. Protein product: CASSTQGQTPNTEAFF.

The chain recombines TRBV19 with TRBJ2-2; D is perhaps TRBD2 (6 bases). The germline V gene has CDR1 LNHDA and CDR2 SQIVND (reference sequence). This CDR3 has 15 amino acids. Trimming pared 6 bases from V and 0 bases from J, leaving 11 bases between. The CDR3 DNA sequence: TGTGCCAGTAGAGTGGGAGGCCCGAACACCGGGGAGCTGTTTTTT. Translating gives CASRVGGPNTGELFF. The variable domain in full, with the rest retrieved from reference TRBV19 and TRBJ2-2, is DGGITQSPKYLFRKEGQNVTLSCEQNLNHDAMYWYRQDPGQGLRLIYYSQIVNDFQKGDIAEGYSVSREKKESFPLTVTSAQKNPTAFYLCASRVGGPNTGELFFGEGSRLTVL.

This clonotype was picked up one time. The chain couples TRBV4-1 to TRBJ2-5; the D is unclear. V lost 2 bases, J lost 5 bases, and 15 bases lay in between. This CDR3 region has 15 residues. Germline CDR1 MGHRA, CDR2 YSYEKL. The CDR3 loop reads CASSQPHNVGETQYF. For the CDR3, the DNA is TGCGCCAGCAGCCAACCTCACAACGTGGGCGAGACCCAGTACTTC.

The gene calls are TRBV7-9 and TRBJ2-5; perhaps TRBD1 as D (7 bases). Germline V gene data show CDR1 as SEHNR and CDR2 as FQNEAQ (reference sequence). V dropped 5 bases and J dropped 5 bases, with 30 bases sitting between them. The CDR3 is made up of 19 amino acids. Here the CDR3 reads CASSLLVITGEVPLETQYF. DNA of the CDR3: TGTGCCAGCAGCCTCCTCGTCATAACAGGGGAGGTCCCGCTTGAGACCCAGTACTTC. The full variable domain, with the rest looked up from reference TRBV7-9 and TRBJ2-5, is DTGVSQNPRHKITKRGQNVTFRCDPISEHNRLYWYRQTLGQGPEFLTYFQNEAQLEKSRLLSDRFSAERPKGSFSTLEIQRTEQGDSAMYLCASSLLVITGEVPLETQYFGPGTRLLVL.